This T cell receptor (beta chain) was recorded in a study of identical twins. There are a few counts of this clonotype. The trim removed 2 bases at V and 2 bases at J, leaving 8 bases unmatched. Germline CDR1 SGHAT, CDR2 FQDESV (reference sequence). The CDR3 runs to 18 residues. Each CDR3 protein is one row after TCRdb ran MiXCR on the 5' RACE reads. The sample has roughly 720,000 distinct CDR3 sequences, roughly 18% seen once. These data were also filed under a second study, of T cells expressing NK-cell markers. That paper notes: The study drew TCR beta repertoires from sorted CD3+CD56+NKG2C+, CD3+CD56+NKG2C- and CD3+CD56-NKG2C+ T cells. Eight donors were sequenced, seven testing HCMV-seropositive and one testing seronegative. A few donors' CD3+CD56-NKG2C+ cells were dominated by the same clonotypes.

The receptor comes from a woman younger than 30 in good health. The sequenced material came from PBMCs. The chain uses TRBV11-1 and TRBJ2-3; 12 bases are a match to TRBD2. The CDR3, as DNA: TGTGCCAGCAGCTTATCTGGACTAGCGGGGATGTACACAGATACGCAGTATTTT. As protein: CASSLSGLAGMYTDTQYF.